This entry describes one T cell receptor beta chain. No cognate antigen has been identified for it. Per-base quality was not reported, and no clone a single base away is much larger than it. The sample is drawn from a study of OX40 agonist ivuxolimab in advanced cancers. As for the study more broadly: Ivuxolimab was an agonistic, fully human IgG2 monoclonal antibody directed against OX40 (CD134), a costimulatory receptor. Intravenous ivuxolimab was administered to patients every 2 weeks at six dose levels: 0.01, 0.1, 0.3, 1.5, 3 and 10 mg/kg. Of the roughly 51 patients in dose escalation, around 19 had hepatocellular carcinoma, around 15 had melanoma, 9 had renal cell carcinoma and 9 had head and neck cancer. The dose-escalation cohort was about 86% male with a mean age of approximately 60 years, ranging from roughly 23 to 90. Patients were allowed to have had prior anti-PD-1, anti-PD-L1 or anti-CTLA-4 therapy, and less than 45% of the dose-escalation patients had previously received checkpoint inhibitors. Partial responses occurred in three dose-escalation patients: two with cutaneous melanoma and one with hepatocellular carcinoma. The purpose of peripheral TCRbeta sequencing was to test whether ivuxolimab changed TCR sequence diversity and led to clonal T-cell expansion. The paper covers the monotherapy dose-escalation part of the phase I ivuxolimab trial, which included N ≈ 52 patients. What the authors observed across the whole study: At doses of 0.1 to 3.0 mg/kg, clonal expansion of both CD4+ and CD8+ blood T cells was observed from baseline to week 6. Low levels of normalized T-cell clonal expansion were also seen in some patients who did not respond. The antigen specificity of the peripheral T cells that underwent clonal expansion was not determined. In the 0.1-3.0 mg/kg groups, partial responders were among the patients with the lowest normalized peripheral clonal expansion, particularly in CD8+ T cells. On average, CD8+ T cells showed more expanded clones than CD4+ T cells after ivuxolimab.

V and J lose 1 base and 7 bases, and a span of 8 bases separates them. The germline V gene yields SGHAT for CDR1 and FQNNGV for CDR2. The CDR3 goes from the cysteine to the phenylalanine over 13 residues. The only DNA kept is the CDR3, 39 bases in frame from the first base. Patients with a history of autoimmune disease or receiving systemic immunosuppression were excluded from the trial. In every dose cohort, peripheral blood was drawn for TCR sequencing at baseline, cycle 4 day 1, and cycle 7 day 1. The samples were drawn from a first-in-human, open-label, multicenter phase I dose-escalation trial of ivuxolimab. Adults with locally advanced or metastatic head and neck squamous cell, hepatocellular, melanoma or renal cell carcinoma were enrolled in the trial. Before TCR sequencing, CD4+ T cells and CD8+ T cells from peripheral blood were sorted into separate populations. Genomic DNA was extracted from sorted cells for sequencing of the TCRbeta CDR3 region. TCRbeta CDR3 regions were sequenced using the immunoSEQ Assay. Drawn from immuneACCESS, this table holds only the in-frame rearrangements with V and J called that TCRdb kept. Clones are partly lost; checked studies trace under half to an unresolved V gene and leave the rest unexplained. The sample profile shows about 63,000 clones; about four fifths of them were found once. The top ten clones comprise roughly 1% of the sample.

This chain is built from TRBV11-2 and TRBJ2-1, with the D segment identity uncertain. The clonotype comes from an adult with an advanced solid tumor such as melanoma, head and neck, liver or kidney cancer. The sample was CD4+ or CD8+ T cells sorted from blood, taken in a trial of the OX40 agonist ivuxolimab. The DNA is TGTGCCAGCAGCTTAGGGCCCGGGAATGAGCAGTTCTTC. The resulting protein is CASSLGPGNEQFF.